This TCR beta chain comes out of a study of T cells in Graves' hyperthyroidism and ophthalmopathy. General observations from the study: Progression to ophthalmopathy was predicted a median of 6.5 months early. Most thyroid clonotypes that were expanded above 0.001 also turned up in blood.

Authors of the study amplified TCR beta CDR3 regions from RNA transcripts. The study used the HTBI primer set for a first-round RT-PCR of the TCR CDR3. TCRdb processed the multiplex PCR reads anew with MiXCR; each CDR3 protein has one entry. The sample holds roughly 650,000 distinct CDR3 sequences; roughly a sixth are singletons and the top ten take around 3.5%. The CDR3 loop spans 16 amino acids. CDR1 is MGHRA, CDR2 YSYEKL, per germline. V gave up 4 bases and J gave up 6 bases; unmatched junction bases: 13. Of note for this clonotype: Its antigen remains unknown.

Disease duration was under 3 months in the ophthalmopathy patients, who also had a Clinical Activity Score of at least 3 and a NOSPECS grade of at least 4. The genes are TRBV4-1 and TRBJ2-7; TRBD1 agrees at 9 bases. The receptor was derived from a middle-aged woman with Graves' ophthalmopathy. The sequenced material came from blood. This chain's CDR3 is CASSLPRGQGDSEQYF. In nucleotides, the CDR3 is TGCGCCAGCAGCCTGCCCCGGGGACAGGGAGATTCCGAGCAGTACTTC.